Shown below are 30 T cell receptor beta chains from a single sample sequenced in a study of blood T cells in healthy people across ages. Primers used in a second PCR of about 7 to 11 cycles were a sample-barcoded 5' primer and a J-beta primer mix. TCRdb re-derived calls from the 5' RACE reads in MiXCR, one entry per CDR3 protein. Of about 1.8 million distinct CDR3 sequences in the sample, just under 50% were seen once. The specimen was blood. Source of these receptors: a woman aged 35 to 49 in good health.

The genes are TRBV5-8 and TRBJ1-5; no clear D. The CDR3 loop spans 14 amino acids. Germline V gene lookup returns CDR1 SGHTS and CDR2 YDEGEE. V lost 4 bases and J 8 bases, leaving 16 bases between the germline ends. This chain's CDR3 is CASSRWQAVKPQHF. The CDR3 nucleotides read TGTGCCAGCAGCCGATGGCAGGCTGTGAAGCCCCAGCATTTT.

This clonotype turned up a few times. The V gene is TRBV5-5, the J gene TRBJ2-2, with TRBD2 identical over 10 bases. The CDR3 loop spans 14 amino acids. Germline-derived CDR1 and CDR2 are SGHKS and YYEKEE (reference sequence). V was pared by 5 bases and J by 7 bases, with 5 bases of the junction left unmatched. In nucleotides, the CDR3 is TGTGCCAGCAGGGGGACTAGCGCAGGCGGGGAGCTGTTTTTT. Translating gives CASRGTSAGGELFF.

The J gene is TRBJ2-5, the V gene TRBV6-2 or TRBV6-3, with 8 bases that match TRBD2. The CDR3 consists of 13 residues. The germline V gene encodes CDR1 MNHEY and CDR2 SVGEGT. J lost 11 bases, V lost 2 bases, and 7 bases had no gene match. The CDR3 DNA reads TGTGCCAGCAGTTACCAGGGACTAGGGCGGCAGTACTTC. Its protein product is CASSYQGLGRQYF.

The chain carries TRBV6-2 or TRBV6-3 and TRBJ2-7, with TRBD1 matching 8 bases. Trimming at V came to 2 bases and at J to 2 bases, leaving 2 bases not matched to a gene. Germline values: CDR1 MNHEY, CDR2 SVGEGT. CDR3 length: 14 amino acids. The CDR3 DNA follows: TGTGCCAGCAGTTACACAGGGGGAACCTACGAGCAGTACTTC. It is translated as CASSYTGGTYEQYF.

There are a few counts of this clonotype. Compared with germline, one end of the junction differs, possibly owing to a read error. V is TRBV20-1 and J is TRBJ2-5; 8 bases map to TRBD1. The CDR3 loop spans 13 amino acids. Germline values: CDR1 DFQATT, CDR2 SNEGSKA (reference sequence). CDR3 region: CSAYDRGQKTQYF. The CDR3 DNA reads TGCAGTGCCTATGACAGGGGCCAAAAGACCCAGTACTTC.

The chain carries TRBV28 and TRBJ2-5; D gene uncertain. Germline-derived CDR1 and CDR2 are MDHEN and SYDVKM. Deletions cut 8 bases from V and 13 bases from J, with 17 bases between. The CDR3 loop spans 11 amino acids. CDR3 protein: CASGPFPLRYF. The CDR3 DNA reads TGTGCCAGCGGACCGTTTCCCCTACGGTACTTC.

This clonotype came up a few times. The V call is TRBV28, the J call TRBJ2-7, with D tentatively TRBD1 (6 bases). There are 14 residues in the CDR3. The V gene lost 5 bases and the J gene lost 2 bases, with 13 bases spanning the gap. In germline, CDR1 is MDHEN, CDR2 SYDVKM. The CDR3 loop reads CASSPTGSTYEQYF. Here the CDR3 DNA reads TGTGCCAGCAGTCCTACAGGGTCAACCTACGAGCAGTACTTC.

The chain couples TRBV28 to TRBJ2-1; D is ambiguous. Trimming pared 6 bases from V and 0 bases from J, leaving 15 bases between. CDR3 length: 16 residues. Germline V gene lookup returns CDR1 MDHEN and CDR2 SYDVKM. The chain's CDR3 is CASSFRVARSYNEQFF. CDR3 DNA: TGTGCCAGCAGCTTCAGAGTGGCTCGCTCCTACAATGAGCAGTTCTTC.

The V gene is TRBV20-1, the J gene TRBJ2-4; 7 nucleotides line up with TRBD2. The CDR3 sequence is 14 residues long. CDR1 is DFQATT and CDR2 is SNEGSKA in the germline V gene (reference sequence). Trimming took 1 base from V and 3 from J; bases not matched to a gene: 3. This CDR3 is CSARVGGSKNIQYF. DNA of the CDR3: TGCAGTGCTAGAGTAGGCGGGAGCAAAAACATTCAGTACTTC.

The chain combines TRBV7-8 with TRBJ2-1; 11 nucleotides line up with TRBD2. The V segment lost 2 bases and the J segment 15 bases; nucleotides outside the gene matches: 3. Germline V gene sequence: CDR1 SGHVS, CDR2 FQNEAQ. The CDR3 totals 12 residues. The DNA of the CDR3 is TGTGCCAGCAGCTTAAGTAGCGGGGGGGCGTTCTTC. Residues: CASSLSSGGAFF.

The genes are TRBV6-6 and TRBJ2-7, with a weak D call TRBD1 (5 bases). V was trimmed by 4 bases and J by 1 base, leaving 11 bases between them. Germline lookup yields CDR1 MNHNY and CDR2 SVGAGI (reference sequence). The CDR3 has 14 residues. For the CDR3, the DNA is TGTGCCAGCAGTTTCCCAGGGAATTCCTACGAGCAGTACTTC. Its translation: CASSFPGNSYEQYF.

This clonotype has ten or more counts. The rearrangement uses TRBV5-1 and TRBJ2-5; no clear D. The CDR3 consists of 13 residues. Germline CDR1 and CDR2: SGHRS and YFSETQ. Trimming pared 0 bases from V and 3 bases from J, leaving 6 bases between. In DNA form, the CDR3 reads TGCGCCAGCAGCTTGGCACAGAAAGAGACCCAGTACTTC. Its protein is CASSLAQKETQYF.

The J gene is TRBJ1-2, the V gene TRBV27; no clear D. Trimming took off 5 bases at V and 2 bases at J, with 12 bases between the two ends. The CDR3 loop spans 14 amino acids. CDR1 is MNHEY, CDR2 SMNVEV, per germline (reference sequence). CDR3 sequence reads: CASSHGSGNYGYTF. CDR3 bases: TGTGCCAGCAGTCACGGATCCGGAAACTATGGCTACACCTTC.

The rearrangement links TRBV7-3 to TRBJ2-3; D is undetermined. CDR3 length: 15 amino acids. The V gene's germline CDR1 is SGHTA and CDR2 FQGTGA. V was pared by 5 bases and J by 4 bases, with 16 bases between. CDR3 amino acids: CASSPGPSYPDTQYF. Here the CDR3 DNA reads TGTGCCAGCAGCCCCGGTCCCAGTTACCCAGATACGCAGTATTTT.

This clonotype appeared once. The CDR3 bases are TGTGCCAGCAGCCAAGTTAGGGGATTTGCTGAGCAGTTCTTC. Amino acid sequence: CASSQVRGFAEQFF. This sequence joins TRBV3-1 and TRBJ2-1, with D possibly being TRBD1 (5 bases). Trimming cost V 1 base and J 9 bases, with 13 bases left between them. Germline V CDR1 and CDR2: LGHDT, YNNKEL (reference sequence). The CDR3 contains 14 residues.

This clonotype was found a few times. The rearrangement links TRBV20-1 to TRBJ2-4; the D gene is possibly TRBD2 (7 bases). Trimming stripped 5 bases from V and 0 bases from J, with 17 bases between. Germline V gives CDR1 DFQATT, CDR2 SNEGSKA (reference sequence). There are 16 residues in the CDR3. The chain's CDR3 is CSAGGAFTLAKNIQYF. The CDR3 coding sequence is TGCAGTGCTGGGGGGGCATTCACTTTAGCCAAAAACATTCAGTACTTC.

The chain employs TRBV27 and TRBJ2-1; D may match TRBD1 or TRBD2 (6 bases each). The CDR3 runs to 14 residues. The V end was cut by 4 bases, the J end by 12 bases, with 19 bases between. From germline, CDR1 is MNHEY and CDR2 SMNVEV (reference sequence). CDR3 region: CASSYGGPNWGQFF. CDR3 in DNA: TGTGCCAGCAGTTACGGGGGCCCGAACTGGGGGCAGTTCTTC.

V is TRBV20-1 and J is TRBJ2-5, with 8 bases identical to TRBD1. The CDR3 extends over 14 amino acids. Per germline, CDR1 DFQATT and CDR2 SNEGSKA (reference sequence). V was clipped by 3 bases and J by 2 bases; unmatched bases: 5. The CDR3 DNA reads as TGCAGTGCTAGGTACAGGGGGTTGCAAGAGACCCAGTACTTC. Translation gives CSARYRGLQETQYF.

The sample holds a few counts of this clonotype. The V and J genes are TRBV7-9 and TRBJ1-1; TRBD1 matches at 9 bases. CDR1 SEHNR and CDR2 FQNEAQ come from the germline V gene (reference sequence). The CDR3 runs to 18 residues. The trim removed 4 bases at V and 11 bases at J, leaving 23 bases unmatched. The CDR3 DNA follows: TGTGCCAGCAGCTGCGATTGTTGGGACAGGGACTTCCACTGGGGGGCTTTCTTT. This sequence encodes CASSCDCWDRDFHWGAFF.

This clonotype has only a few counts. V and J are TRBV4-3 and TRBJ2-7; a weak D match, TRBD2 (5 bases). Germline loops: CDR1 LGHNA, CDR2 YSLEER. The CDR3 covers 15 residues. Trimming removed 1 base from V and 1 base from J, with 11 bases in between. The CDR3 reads CASSQGYGVSYEQYF. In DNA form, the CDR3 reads TGCGCCAGCAGCCAAGGATACGGGGTTTCCTACGAGCAGTACTTC.

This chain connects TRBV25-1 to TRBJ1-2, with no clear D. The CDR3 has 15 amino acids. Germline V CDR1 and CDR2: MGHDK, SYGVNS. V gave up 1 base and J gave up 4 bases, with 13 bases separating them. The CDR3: CASSESLGGPYGYTF. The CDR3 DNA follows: TGTGCCAGCAGTGAATCCTTGGGTGGGCCCTATGGCTACACCTTC.

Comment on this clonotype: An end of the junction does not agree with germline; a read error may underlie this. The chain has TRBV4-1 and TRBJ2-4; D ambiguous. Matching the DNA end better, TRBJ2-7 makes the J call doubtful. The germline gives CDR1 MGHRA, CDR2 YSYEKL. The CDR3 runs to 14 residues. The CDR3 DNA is TGCGCCAGTAGCCAAGGTCCTAGTACCTACGAGCAGTACTTC. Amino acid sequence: CASSQGPSTYEQYF.

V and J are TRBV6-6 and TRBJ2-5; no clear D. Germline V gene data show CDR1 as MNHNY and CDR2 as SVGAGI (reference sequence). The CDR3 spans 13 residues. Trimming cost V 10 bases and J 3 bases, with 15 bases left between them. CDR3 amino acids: CATEGNGKETQYF. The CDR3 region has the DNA TGTGCCACTGAAGGGAACGGTAAAGAGACCCAGTACTTC.

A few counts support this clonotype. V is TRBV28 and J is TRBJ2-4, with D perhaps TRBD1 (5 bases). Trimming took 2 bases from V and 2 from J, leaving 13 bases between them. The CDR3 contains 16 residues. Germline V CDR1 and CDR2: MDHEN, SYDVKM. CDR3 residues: CASSLVQGGSKNIQYF. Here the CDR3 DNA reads TGTGCCAGCAGTTTAGTCCAGGGTGGGTCCAAAAACATTCAGTACTTC.

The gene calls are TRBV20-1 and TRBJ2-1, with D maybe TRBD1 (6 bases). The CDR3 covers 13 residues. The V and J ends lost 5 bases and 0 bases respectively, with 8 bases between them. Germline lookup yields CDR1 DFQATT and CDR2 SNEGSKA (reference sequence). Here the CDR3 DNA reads TGCAGTGCTCGGGACACCTCCTACAATGAGCAGTTCTTC. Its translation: CSARDTSYNEQFF.

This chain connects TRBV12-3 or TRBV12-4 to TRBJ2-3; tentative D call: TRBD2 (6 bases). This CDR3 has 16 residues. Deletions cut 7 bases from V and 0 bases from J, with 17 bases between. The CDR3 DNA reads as TGTGCCAGCATTCTAGGGCGGAGGGGAAGCACAGATACGCAGTATTTT. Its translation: CASILGRRGSTDTQYF.

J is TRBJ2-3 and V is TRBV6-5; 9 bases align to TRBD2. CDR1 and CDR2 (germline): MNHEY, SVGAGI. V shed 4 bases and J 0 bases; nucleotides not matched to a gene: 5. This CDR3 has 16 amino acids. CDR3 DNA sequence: TGTGCCAGCAGTTCGCGGGGGGGCCGTAGCACAGATACGCAGTATTTT. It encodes CASSSRGGRSTDTQYF.

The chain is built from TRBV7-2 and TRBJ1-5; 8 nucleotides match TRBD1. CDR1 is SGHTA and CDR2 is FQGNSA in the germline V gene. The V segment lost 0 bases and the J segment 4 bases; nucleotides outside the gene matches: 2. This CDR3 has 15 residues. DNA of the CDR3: TGTGCCAGCAGCTTAGCCAGGACAGGGAATCAGCCCCAGCATTTT. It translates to CASSLARTGNQPQHF. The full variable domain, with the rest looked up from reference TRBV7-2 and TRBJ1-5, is GAGVSQSPSNKVTEKGKDVELRCDPISGHTALYWYRQSLGQGLEFLIYFQGNSAPDKSGLPSDRFSAERTGGSVSTLTIQRTQQEDSAVYLCASSLARTGNQPQHFGDGTRLSIL.

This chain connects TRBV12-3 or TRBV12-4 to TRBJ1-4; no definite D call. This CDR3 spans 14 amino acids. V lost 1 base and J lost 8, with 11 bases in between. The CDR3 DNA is TGTGCCAGCAGTTTAGGGGAACGGCGGGAAAAACTGTTTTTT. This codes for CASSLGERREKLFF.

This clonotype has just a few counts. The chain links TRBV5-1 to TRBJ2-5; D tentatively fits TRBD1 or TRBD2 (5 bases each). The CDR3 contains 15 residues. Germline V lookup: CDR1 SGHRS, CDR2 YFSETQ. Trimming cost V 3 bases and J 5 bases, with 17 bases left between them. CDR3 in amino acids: CASSYTGTAQETQYF. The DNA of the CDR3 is TGCGCCAGCAGCTATACCGGGACCGCTCAGGAGACCCAGTACTTC. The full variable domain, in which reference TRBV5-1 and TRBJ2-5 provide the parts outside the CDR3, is KAGVTQTPRYLIKTRGQQVTLSCSPISGHRSVSWYQQTPGQGLQFLFEYFSETQRNKGNFPGRFSGRQFSNSRSEMNVSTLELGDSALYLCASSYTGTAQETQYFGPGTRLLVL.